The 5 T cell receptor beta chains presented below share a single source sample, sequenced in a study of shared clonotypes between healthy human individuals. Repertoires were generated with immunoSEQ multiplex PCR, while TCRdb's copy carries only in-frame clones and drops some. The sample gives 600,000 to 750,000 clones, around 77% of which show up once; about 1.7% is in the top ten. The material sequenced was memory CD4+ T cells sorted from blood. Noted subset: CD45RA-negative fraction. These receptors originate from a woman in her twenties or thirties in good health.

The chain links TRBV28 to TRBJ2-1; no clear D gene. V was clipped by 8 bases and J by 6 bases, with 17 bases between them. Germline-derived CDR1 and CDR2 are MDHEN and SYDVKM. The CDR3 is made up of 14 amino acids. CDR3 sequence: CASVYRNSPNEQFF. CDR3 nucleotide sequence: TGTGCCAGCGTTTATCGGAACAGCCCCAATGAGCAGTTCTTC.

The rearrangement joins TRBV15 to TRBJ1-5; D is unresolved. Germline CDR1 and CDR2: LNHNV and YYDKDF (reference sequence). V lost 0 bases and J lost 5, with 5 bases in between. The CDR3 loop spans 13 amino acids. This CDR3 reads CATSRDFDQPQHF. The CDR3 nucleotides read TGTGCCACCAGCAGAGATTTCGATCAGCCCCAGCATTTT.

V is TRBV7-2 and J is TRBJ1-4; D gene unclear. V was cut by 3 bases and J by 0 bases, with 2 bases left in between. The CDR3 spans 13 residues. The germline CDR1 and CDR2 sequences are SGHTA and FQGNSA. The chain's CDR3 is CASSLATNEKLFF. Written as DNA, the CDR3 is TGTGCCAGCAGCTTGGCAACTAATGAAAAACTGTTTTTT.

This clone was seen a few times. The rearrangement joins TRBV6-4 to TRBJ1-1; D gene ambiguous. The CDR3 is 13 amino acids. The V end was cut by 5 bases, the J end by 3 bases, with 10 bases between. Looked up from germline, CDR1 is MRHNA and CDR2 is SNTAGT. Here the CDR3 DNA reads TGTGCCAGCAGTTTGTACACTGACACTGAAGCTTTCTTT. Translation gives CASSLYTDTEAFF.

This clone was counted a few times. The J gene is TRBJ2-3, the V gene TRBV27; D is perhaps TRBD2 (5 bases). Germline V gene sequence: CDR1 MNHEY, CDR2 SMNVEV (reference sequence). The V end lost 7 bases, the J end lost 1 base, and 27 bases lay between the germline ends. The CDR3 contains 19 residues. CDR3 amino acids: CASTNNTLKGRGGTDTQYF. For the CDR3, the DNA is TGTGCCAGCACCAATAACACCTTAAAAGGACGGGGAGGCACAGATACGCAGTATTTT.